The 21 T cell receptor beta chains below were found in one sample sequenced in a study of cytomegalovirus exposure and HLA in healthy donors. 60 Vbeta and 13 Jbeta primers were used in PCR. Sequencing used immunoSEQ multiplex PCR; TCRdb keeps in-frame clones, though not all of them. The sample has some 90,000 clones; approximately 71% are singletons. Sequencing input: PBMCs. The source is a man over 45 in good health and CMV-seronegative.

The chain links TRBV7-2 to TRBJ2-7, with 7 bases aligning to TRBD1. V was clipped by 3 bases and J by 1 base; unmatched bases: 6. CDR1 is SGHTA, CDR2 FQGNSA, per germline. The CDR3 covers 15 residues. This CDR3 is CASSLTGSRSYEQYV. The DNA of the CDR3 is TGTGCCAGCAGCTTGACAGGGAGTCGGTCCTACGAGCAGTACGTC.

V usage is TRBV20-1 and J usage is TRBJ2-2; D ambiguous. This CDR3 comprises 11 residues. Germline V gives CDR1 DFQATT, CDR2 SNEGSKA (reference sequence). Trimming pared 1 base from V and 7 bases from J, leaving 4 bases between. The CDR3 reads CSARAGGELFF. In nucleotides, the CDR3 is TGCAGTGCTAGAGCGGGCGGGGAGCTGTTTTTT.

The chain uses TRBV5-1 and TRBJ1-1; D is uncertain. V was clipped by 4 bases and J by 0 bases, with 13 bases between them. The CDR3 is 15 amino acids. CDR1 is SGHRS and CDR2 is YFSETQ in the germline V gene. The CDR3 region has the DNA TGCGCCAGCAGCCCGGAGGAGGCCCTGAACACTGAAGCTTTCTTT. This gives the protein CASSPEEALNTEAFF.

A single count supports this clone. The rearrangement uses TRBV2 and TRBJ2-2; 11 bases are a match to TRBD2. The ends lost 7 bases at V and 4 bases at J; junction bases unmatched: 5. CDR3 size: 15 residues. Germline CDR1 is SNHLY and CDR2 is FYNNEI. CDR3 region: CASTLAGGGTGELFF. CDR3 DNA: TGTGCCAGCACCTTAGCGGGAGGGGGCACCGGGGAGCTGTTTTTT.

This clone has only one observation. V and J are TRBV6-4 and TRBJ1-1, with D uncertain. The CDR3 spans 13 residues. Germline V gives CDR1 MRHNA, CDR2 SNTAGT. Trimming pared 6 bases from V and 4 bases from J, leaving 12 bases between. CDR3 bases: TGTGCCAGCAGCCAAACGGGAATCACTGAAGCTTTCTTT. The encoded protein is CASSQTGITEAFF.

The V and J genes are TRBV18 and TRBJ2-3; 7 nucleotides agree with TRBD2. From germline, CDR1 is KGHSH and CDR2 LQKENI. CDR3 size: 17 residues. V trimming: 0 bases; J trimming: 0 bases; junction bases outside the gene matches: 6. CDR3 nucleotide sequence: TGTGCCAGCTCACCACCCTCAGCGGGGACTAGCACAGATACGCAGTATTTT. Translated: CASSPPSAGTSTDTQYF.

This chain links TRBV7-2 with TRBJ1-1; D perhaps matches TRBD1 (6 bases). Germline CDR1 SGHTA, CDR2 FQGNSA. Trimming cost V 1 base and J 5 bases, with 11 bases left between them. The CDR3 covers 14 residues. The CDR3 DNA reads TGTGCCAGCAGCTTAGGACAGGTGGGGACTGAAGCTTTCTTT. Translating gives CASSLGQVGTEAFF. The full variable domain, rest sourced from reference TRBV7-2 and TRBJ1-1, is GAGVSQSPSNKVTEKGKDVELRCDPISGHTALYWYRQSLGQGLEFLIYFQGNSAPDKSGLPSDRFSAERTGGSVSTLTIQRTQQEDSAVYLCASSLGQVGTEAFFGQGTRLTVV.

This clone occurred a few times. This rearrangement joins TRBV18 to TRBJ1-4; TRBD1 aligns across 9 bases. V lost 2 bases and J lost 8; bases outside the gene matches: 6. Germline CDR1 reads KGHSH; CDR2 reads LQKENI. The CDR3 contains 15 residues. In nucleotides, the CDR3 is TGTGCCAGCTCACCAATGACAGGGGGTAGCGAAAAACTGTTTTTT. This encodes CASSPMTGGSEKLFF. Full variable domain (remainder filled in from reference TRBV18 and TRBJ1-4): NAGVMQNPRHLVRRRGQEARLRCSPMKGHSHVYWYRQLPEEGLKFMVYLQKENIIDESGMPKERFSAEFPKEGPSILRIQQVVRGDSAAYFCASSPMTGGSEKLFFGSGTQLSVL.

V and J are TRBV30 and TRBJ2-2, with D possibly being TRBD1 (6 bases). The CDR3 has 18 residues. Trimming stripped 0 bases from V and 5 bases from J, with 22 bases between. CDR1 and CDR2 from the germline V gene are GTSNPN and SVGIG (reference sequence). The DNA of the CDR3 is TGTGCCTGGAGTGTAGGGTACGGAGTCGACAGGCGAACCGGGGAGCTGTTTTTT. Protein sequence: CAWSVGYGVDRRTGELFF. Together with reference TRBV30 and TRBJ2-2, the CDR3 gives the full variable domain: SQTIHQWPATLVQPVGSPLSLECTVEGTSNPNLYWYRQAAGRGLQLLFYSVGIGQISSEVPQNLSASRPQDRQFILSSKKLLLSDSGFYLCAWSVGYGVDRRTGELFFGEGSRLTVL.

This clone was detected only a few times. The genes are TRBV5-4 and TRBJ1-3; TRBD1 agrees at 8 bases. Germline V gives CDR1 SGHNT, CDR2 YYREEE (reference sequence). The junction had 8 bases not matched to a gene; V was cut back by 1 base and J by 8 bases. The CDR3 totals 15 residues. CDR3 sequence: CASSLSRGLTDTIYF. The CDR3 DNA reads TGTGCCAGCAGCTTGAGCAGGGGGCTTACGGACACCATATATTTT. The full variable domain, its missing parts supplied by reference TRBV5-4 and TRBJ1-3, is ETGVTQSPTHLIKTRGQQVTLRCSSQSGHNTVSWYQQALGQGPQFIFQYYREEENGRGNFPPRFSGLQFPNYSSELNVNALELDDSALYLCASSLSRGLTDTIYFGEGSWLTVV.

This clone has just a few counts. CDR3 in amino acids: CASSPLPGQGPSPLHF. CDR3 nucleotide sequence: TGTGCCAGCAGCCCCCTGCCGGGACAGGGACCCTCACCCCTCCACTTT. The rearrangement joins TRBV27 to TRBJ1-6, with 9 bases that match TRBD1. The CDR3 loop spans 16 amino acids. Germline trimming cut 6 bases from V and 10 bases from J; bases unmatched to any gene: 13. Germline loops: CDR1 MNHEY, CDR2 SMNVEV (reference sequence).

The chain has TRBV9 and TRBJ2-1, with 9 bases aligning to TRBD2. From germline, CDR1 is SGDLS and CDR2 YYNGEE. Germline trimming cut 3 bases from V and 4 bases from J; bases unmatched to any gene: 11. This CDR3 comprises 17 residues. CDR3 bases: TGTGCCAGCAGCGAGGGTGCTAGCGGGACACGTTACAATGAGCAGTTCTTC. Amino acids: CASSEGASGTRYNEQFF.

V gene TRBV4-1 combines with J gene TRBJ2-3; D not resolved. The CDR3 contains 14 residues. CDR1 and CDR2 from the germline V gene are MGHRA and YSYEKL. The V and J ends lost 2 bases and 4 bases respectively, with 10 bases between them. This CDR3 reads CASSQTATADTQYF. CDR3 in DNA: TGCGCCAGCAGCCAAACCGCCACGGCAGATACGCAGTATTTT.

The chain joins TRBV12-5 to TRBJ1-3; D is ambiguous. The CDR3 spans 14 residues. Germline V CDR1 and CDR2: LGHNT, FRNRAP. V lost 0 bases and J 3 bases, leaving 6 bases between the germline ends. The CDR3 sequence is CASGLVSYGNTIYF. CDR3 in DNA: TGTGCTAGTGGTTTGGTCTCCTATGGAAACACCATATATTTT.

The rearrangement joins TRBV28 to TRBJ2-7; D not certain. Germline V CDR1 and CDR2: MDHEN, SYDVKM. The germline V and J ends were trimmed by 6 bases and 0 bases, with 15 bases remaining between them. The CDR3 has 15 amino acids. CDR3 nucleotides: TGTGCCAGCAGCGAACTAACGGCAACCTCCTACGAGCAGTACTTC. This translates into CASSELTATSYEQYF.

The chain uses TRBV6-6 and TRBJ1-3, with 10 bases matching TRBD1. The CDR3 runs 16 residues. Losses at the gene ends were 2 bases for V and 1 base for J; bases not matched to a gene: 2. Germline CDR1 is MNHNY and CDR2 is SVGAGI (reference sequence). As DNA, the CDR3 is TGTGCCAGCAGTTACGACAGGGGGCTATCTGGAAACACCATATATTTT. Translating it yields CASSYDRGLSGNTIYF.

The V and J genes are TRBV18 and TRBJ2-1; maybe TRBD2 (5 bases). The V gene lost 3 bases and the J gene lost 10 bases, with 10 bases spanning the gap. The germline gives CDR1 KGHSH, CDR2 LQKENI. This CDR3 is 12 amino acids long. As DNA, the CDR3 is TGTGCCAGCTCACCTATAGCGAGGGAGCAGTTCTTC. This codes for CASSPIAREQFF.

The chain carries TRBV5-5 and TRBJ2-7, with 9 bases matching TRBD2. The V segment lost 4 bases and the J segment 2 bases; nucleotides outside the gene matches: 7. Germline CDR1 is SGHKS and CDR2 is YYEKEE (reference sequence). The CDR3 covers 15 residues. CDR3 sequence: CASSIGTSTAYEQYV. DNA of the CDR3: TGTGCCAGCAGCATCGGGACTAGCACCGCCTACGAGCAGTACGTC.

V is TRBV6-1 and J is TRBJ2-5, with unresolved D. This CDR3 is 14 amino acids long. Between the trimmed V and J ends, which lost 4 bases and 0 bases, there was a span of 9 bases. Germline V gene data show CDR1 as MNHNS and CDR2 as SASEGT. The CDR3 is CASSGILYQETQYF. The CDR3 DNA reads as TGTGCCAGCAGTGGGATACTATACCAAGAGACCCAGTACTTC.

The CDR3 coding sequence is TGTGCCAGCAGGAAAGGGACACCCTATAATTCACCCCTCCACTTT. Protein sequence: CASRKGTPYNSPLHF. The chain recombines TRBV6-5 with TRBJ1-6, with D possibly matching TRBD1 (6 bases). The CDR3 loop spans 15 amino acids. Between the trimmed V and J ends, which lost 6 bases and 2 bases, there was a span of 11 bases. Germline loops: CDR1 MNHEY, CDR2 SVGAGI.

This sequence joins TRBV7-9 and TRBJ2-1; 8 bases are a match to TRBD2. The trim removed 5 bases at V and 7 bases at J, leaving 10 bases unmatched. CDR3 length: 15 amino acids. Germline-derived CDR1 and CDR2 are SEHNR and FQNEAQ (reference sequence). The DNA for the CDR3 is TGTGCCAGCAGCCTTGCTGGCGGGGGGAAAAATGAGCAGTTCTTC. Translation: CASSLAGGGKNEQFF.